This T cell receptor beta chain was found in a study of regulatory T cells in long-lasting Graves disease. Looking at the study overall: Antithyroid drugs had been given to newly diagnosed Graves' patients for under 3 months. Study outcomes and limitations: Fewer public clonotypes were shared by new patients (966) than by persistent patients (about 2,800).

Combining iRepertoire HTBI primers with Arm-PCR of CDR3 regions, the authors built TCR beta libraries. One entry per CDR3 protein, called by TCRdb with MiXCR from the multiplex PCR reads. The table records approximately 400,000 distinct CDR3 sequences, approximately 16% of them present only once. The germline V gene has CDR1 MNHEY and CDR2 SVGEGT. This CDR3 contains 16 residues. The time point denotes: newly diagnosed GD, antithyroid drugs for less than 3 months. From RNA extracted from PBMCs, the TCR library was made. This clonotype was found once. Its antigen is unknown. A far larger clone is a single base away, which makes a read error likely. The same sample was also used in a study of T cells in Graves' hyperthyroidism and ophthalmopathy.

The sequence derives from a woman in her forties with Graves disease. Sequencing used peripheral blood mononuclear cells (PBMCs), obtained at new diagnosis, from a patient treated with antithyroid drugs. V gene TRBV6-2 or TRBV6-3 combines with J gene TRBJ2-5; maybe TRBD2 (6 bases). TRBJ2-1 matches the DNA end more closely, so the J call is doubtful. Written as DNA, the CDR3 is TGTGCCAGCAGTTACCTCGCGGGGACCTCCTGCAATGAGCAGTTCTTC. Its protein product is CASSYLAGTSCNEQFF.